The 23 T cell receptor beta chains given below trace back to one sample, sequenced in a study of T cell repertoires in cytomegalovirus infection (dated by TCRdb to the late 2010s). Per the publication, the treatment or condition label means: in vitro stimulation with specific CMV peptide epitopes to enrich CMV-specific T cells. The instrument given in TCRdb is Illumina HiSeq 1500. TCRdb applied fastp at Q25 and MiXCR to the public reads, then kept only in-frame beta chains. Each CDR3 protein appears once, grouped with its most common genes and DNA. For this sample the table gives about a million distinct CDR3 sequences, of which roughly a third were detected only once. The ten most abundant clones make up over 10% of the sample. No antigen is known for these receptors. This sample comprised cultured CD8+ T cells from PBMCs, obtained from culture after CMV antigen stimulation. The receptors originated from a human donor in good health (CMV status not recorded). Some clones in this sample may be carry-over from other donors' samples.

The chain joins TRBV20-1 to TRBJ2-2; D gene uncertain. V was pared by 6 bases and J by 2 bases, with 10 bases between. CDR1 is DFQATT, CDR2 SNEGSKA, per germline (reference sequence). The CDR3 is 13 amino acids. CDR3 DNA: TGCAGTGCCATCGACCGAAACACCGGGGAGCTGTTTTTT. Amino acid sequence: CSAIDRNTGELFF.

The rearrangement joins TRBV7-6 to TRBJ2-6, with a possible D match to TRBD2 (5 bases). Germline V gives CDR1 SGHVS, CDR2 FNYEAQ. The CDR3 has 16 residues. V dropped 2 bases and J dropped 2 bases, with 10 bases sitting between them. CDR3 coding DNA: TGTGCCAGCAGCTTATCGGGTAGCGCTGGGGCCAACGTCCTGACTTTC. Its protein is CASSLSGSAGANVLTF.

J is TRBJ1-6 and V is TRBV25-1; tentatively, D is TRBD1 (6 bases). The V and J ends lost 9 bases and 8 bases respectively, with 17 bases between them. The CDR3 sequence is 14 residues long. CDR1 MGHDK and CDR2 SYGVNS come from the germline V gene. The DNA for the CDR3 is TGTGCCAGGATTCCGGGACATCTGGATTCACCCCTCCACTTT. Its translation is CARIPGHLDSPLHF.

This clonotype was seen a handful of times. The chain couples TRBV6-5 to TRBJ2-6; D call uncertain. The CDR3 totals 15 residues. The V end lost 6 bases, the J end lost 0 bases, and 9 bases lay between the germline ends. Per germline, CDR1 MNHEY and CDR2 SVGAGI. CDR3 protein: CASSGLISGANVLTF. The CDR3 nucleotides read TGTGCCAGCAGCGGATTGATCTCTGGGGCCAACGTCCTGACTTTC.

The chain links TRBV7-2 to TRBJ2-5, with 9 bases that match TRBD1. The germline gives CDR1 SGHTA, CDR2 FQGNSA. Germline trimming cut 6 bases from V and 7 bases from J; bases unmatched to any gene: 12. The CDR3 contains 15 residues. CDR3 in amino acids: CASRDRDREFATQYF. CDR3 sequence (DNA): TGTGCCAGCAGAGACCGGGACAGGGAGTTCGCGACCCAGTACTTC.

There are many counts of this clonotype. The gene calls are TRBV11-1 and TRBJ1-1, with 7 bases matching TRBD1. The length of the CDR3 is 14 residues. Unmatched junction bases numbered 3, after V lost 1 base and J lost 4 bases. The germline V gene encodes CDR1 SGHAT and CDR2 FQDESV (reference sequence). The CDR3 loop is CASSLEAGGTEAFF. CDR3 bases: TGTGCCAGCAGCTTAGAGGCAGGGGGCACTGAAGCTTTCTTT.

J is TRBJ2-1 and V is TRBV7-4; D is ambiguous. CDR1 and CDR2 (germline): SGHVT, SQSDAQ. The CDR3 has 11 amino acids. Trimming took 4 bases from V and 10 from J, leaving 8 bases between them. The CDR3 is CASSSPSEQFF. The CDR3 DNA sequence: TGTGCCAGCAGCTCCCCTTCGGAGCAGTTCTTC.

The chain is built from TRBV10-3 and TRBJ1-1, with 7 bases identical to TRBD1. The CDR3 is made up of 14 amino acids. V trimming: 4 bases; J trimming: 7 bases; junction bases outside the gene matches: 9. Germline values: CDR1 ENHRY, CDR2 SYGVKD. The CDR3 DNA sequence: TGTGCCATCAGTGGAGGGGGTAGGGGGCTTGAAGCTTTCTTT. Its translation is CAISGGGRGLEAFF.

This clonotype was seen repeatedly, ten times or more. The rearrangement links TRBV27 to TRBJ1-1; a weak D match, TRBD1 (5 bases). Trimming stripped 5 bases from V and 0 bases from J, with 7 bases between. Germline lookup yields CDR1 MNHEY and CDR2 SMNVEV (reference sequence). This CDR3 is built from 13 residues. The CDR3 DNA reads TGTGCCAGCAGTGGAGGGGTGAACACTGAAGCTTTCTTT. This codes for CASSGGVNTEAFF.

This clonotype occurred a few times. The chain employs TRBV12-3 or TRBV12-4 and TRBJ2-7; 7 positions match TRBD2. There are 15 residues in the CDR3. V trimming: 5 bases; J trimming: 5 bases; junction bases outside the gene matches: 12. The CDR3 is CASSAASGEGNEQYF. The CDR3 nucleotides read TGTGCCAGCAGTGCGGCCAGCGGGGAGGGCAACGAGCAGTACTTC.

V is TRBV15 and J is TRBJ1-5; D not resolved. The germline V and J ends were trimmed by 9 bases and 0 bases, with 15 bases remaining between them. Per germline, CDR1 LNHNV and CDR2 YYDKDF (reference sequence). There are 15 residues in the CDR3. The CDR3 nucleotides read TGTGCCACTAAGTCCTCCATAGATAGCAATCAGCCCCAGCATTTT. Translated: CATKSSIDSNQPQHF.

This clonotype has only a few counts. The chain carries TRBV6-1 and TRBJ2-5, with 12 positions matching TRBD2. V gave up 3 bases and J gave up 5 bases; unmatched junction bases: 10. Germline CDR1 MNHNS, CDR2 SASEGT. This CDR3 is built from 17 residues. The CDR3 region has the DNA TGTGCCAGCAGTGACCCACTAGCGGGGGGACCGGGTGAGACCCAGTACTTC. Its protein product is CASSDPLAGGPGETQYF.

The rearrangement links TRBV19 to TRBJ2-1; 7 bases agree with TRBD2. This CDR3 contains 16 residues. J lost 2 bases, V lost 6 bases, and 10 bases had no gene match. Germline assignment: CDR1 LNHDA and CDR2 SQIVND (reference sequence). CDR3 in amino acids: CASSHVGGRAYNEQFF. CDR3 DNA: TGTGCCAGTAGCCATGTCGGGGGGAGGGCCTACAATGAGCAGTTCTTC.

This clonotype was picked up a small number of times. The chain combines TRBV28 with TRBJ2-3, with D hard to call. Deletions cut 2 bases from V and 1 base from J, with 13 bases between. The CDR3 loop spans 16 amino acids. CDR1 is MDHEN and CDR2 is SYDVKM in the germline V gene. CDR3 nucleotides: TGTGCCAGCAGTTTAACGGTGGGGATTGGCACAGATACGCAGTATTTT. Translated: CASSLTVGIGTDTQYF.

In this sample, this clonotype turned up a few times. This rearrangement joins TRBV7-9 to TRBJ1-2, with 7 bases identical to TRBD1. The germline gives CDR1 SEHNR, CDR2 FQNEAQ (reference sequence). This CDR3 spans 15 amino acids. Germline trimming cut 8 bases from V and 0 bases from J; bases unmatched to any gene: 9. The CDR3 region is CASAPQGTANYGYTF. CDR3 DNA: TGTGCCAGCGCCCCGCAGGGGACAGCTAACTATGGCTACACCTTC. The entire variable domain, with the rest obtained from reference TRBV7-9 and TRBJ1-2, is as follows: DTGVSQNPRHKITKRGQNVTFRCDPISEHNRLYWYRQTLGQGPEFLTYFQNEAQLEKSRLLSDRFSAERPKGSFSTLEIQRTEQGDSAMYLCASAPQGTANYGYTFGSGTRLTVV.

The V call is TRBV13, the J call TRBJ2-1, with 8 positions matching TRBD2. V dropped 0 bases and J dropped 4; count of bases not matched to a gene: 2. The germline gives CDR1 PRHDT, CDR2 FYEKMQ (reference sequence). The CDR3 sequence is 15 residues long. CDR3 region: CASSLGGTRYNEQFF. The CDR3 nucleotides are TGTGCCAGCAGCTTAGGTGGGACTAGATACAATGAGCAGTTCTTC.

J is TRBJ1-1 and V is TRBV6-5; D ambiguous. The CDR3 totals 15 residues. Germline V CDR1 and CDR2: MNHEY, SVGAGI. V was trimmed by 0 bases and J by 1 base, leaving 9 bases between them. For the CDR3, the DNA is TGTGCCAGCAGTTACTCGGCCTTGGGGAACACTGAAGCTTTCTTT. This encodes CASSYSALGNTEAFF.

In the case of this clonotype: A much more abundant neighbour one base away suggests this may be a read error. The rearrangement joins TRBV7-6 to TRBJ2-7, with 13 bases aligning to TRBD2. From germline, CDR1 is SGHVS and CDR2 FNYEAQ. This CDR3 region has 15 residues. The CDR3 spells CVSSPTSGGFGEQYF. Here the CDR3 DNA reads TGTGTCAGCAGCCCGACTAGCGGGGGGTTCGGTGAGCAGTACTTC. The full variable domain, with the rest looked up from reference TRBV7-6 and TRBJ2-7, is GAGVSQSPRYKVTKRGQDVALRCDPISGHVSLYWYRQALGQGPEFLTYFNYEAQQDKSGLPNDRFSAERPEGSISTLTIQRTEQRDSAMYRCVSSPTSGGFGEQYFGPGTRLTVT.

This clonotype was counted a few times. This rearrangement joins TRBV20-1 to TRBJ2-3; D possibly uses TRBD1 or TRBD2 (6 bases each). Germline CDR1 DFQATT, CDR2 SNEGSKA (reference sequence). CDR3 length: 14 residues. V was cut by 0 bases and J by 6 bases, with 13 bases left in between. The CDR3 loop is CSARDLPGADTQYF. CDR3 nucleotide sequence: TGCAGTGCTAGAGATCTTCCGGGGGCCGATACGCAGTATTTT.

This clonotype occurred many times. The V call is TRBV7-3, the J call TRBJ2-5; D remains ambiguous. The CDR3 is made up of 13 amino acids. Per the germline V gene, CDR1 is SGHTA and CDR2 is FQGTGA. Trimming shortened V by 0 bases and J by 0 bases, and 2 bases separated the two germline ends. CDR3 in DNA: TGTGCCAGCAGCTTAACGAACCAAGAGACCCAGTACTTC. It is translated as CASSLTNQETQYF.

The chain uses TRBV2 and TRBJ2-7; tentatively, D is TRBD1 (6 bases). The CDR3 has 13 residues. V lost 11 bases and J lost 7, with 21 bases in between. The V gene's germline CDR1 is SNHLY and CDR2 FYNNEI. The DNA for the CDR3 is TGTGCCGCCCTTGGGGGCCAGGCTGTGGAGCAGTACTTC. Translated: CAALGGQAVEQYF.

The sample holds a few counts of this clonotype. V gene TRBV10-3 combines with J gene TRBJ2-3; 7 positions match TRBD1. The CDR3 totals 14 residues. The germline CDR1 and CDR2 sequences are ENHRY and SYGVKD. Trimming at V came to 6 bases and at J to 2 bases, leaving 5 bases not matched to a gene. CDR3 region: CAISQDRATDTQYF. The CDR3 coding sequence is TGTGCCATCAGCCAAGACAGGGCCACAGATACGCAGTATTTT.

The V and J genes are TRBV9 and TRBJ2-5; 12 bases align to TRBD1. CDR1 SGDLS and CDR2 YYNGEE come from the germline V gene. J gave up 4 bases and V 3 bases, and 7 bases lay outside the gene matches. The CDR3 loop spans 16 amino acids. CDR3 coding DNA: TGTGCCAGCAGCGCACGGGACAGGGGGCCCGGAGAGACCCAGTACTTC. Its protein product is CASSARDRGPGETQYF.